The present TCR beta chain was sequenced within a study of CD8+CD57+ T cells in acquired aplastic anemia (dated by TCRdb to the late 2010s). Describing the broader study: On average, sorted CD4+ and CD8+ cells yielded around 3.1 ug of extracted DNA, with a range of roughly 0.19 to 27.4 ug. Mean read counts for healthy donor samples were 10 million to 10.8 million for CD4+ cells and roughly 12 million for CD8+ cells. What the authors observed across the whole study: Between patients and healthy controls, no significant difference in CD8+ Simpson's diversity was found (P=0.060). Approximately 31 CD8+ CDR3 sequences were found in both patients and controls but appeared to be highly expressed in patients and within the immunodominant clones of the patients.

The CDR3 goes from the cysteine to the phenylalanine over 13 residues. Only the CDR3 region is kept as DNA, spanning 39 bases read in frame from base 1. Sequences LNHDA (CDR1) and SQIVND (CDR2) are obtained from the germline V gene (reference sequence). The junction shows trimming of 5 bases on V and 9 bases on J, plus 11 bases between the germline ends. In the study, sorted CD4+ and CD8+ blood T cells from patients with severe aplastic anemia and from healthy subjects underwent deep sequencing of TCR repertoires. Ficoll-Paque density gradient centrifugation was used to isolate peripheral blood mononuclear cells. Before DNA was extracted, CD4+ and CD8+ T cells were sorted using either FACS or magnetic beads. Notes on this clonotype: Its cognate antigen has yet to be identified. Nothing much larger sits one base from this clone, and base qualities are not available.

TCR beta VDJ combination and CDR3 sequence profiling used genomic DNA as the template. An Illumina HiSeq 2000 was the platform used for TCR repertoire sequencing. Concerning the study's data processing: Repertoire assessment relied on Simpson's diversity index, CDR3 size and DJ length profiles, and TRBV/TRBJ rearrangement plots. The most abundant DNA sequence in the deep sequencing data was defined as the immunodominant clone. CDR3 amino acid sequences were screened for sharing across subjects and were compared with published repertoires and the VDJdb database. TCRdb reprocessing: public reads trimmed at Q25 with fastp, clones called with MiXCR, in-frame beta chains kept. Every entry covers one CDR3 protein and lists the most common genes and DNA from its rows. Clone size and V and J calls follow TCRdb, not the original study. The sample table contains 65,000 to 85,000 distinct CDR3 sequences; only one count was recorded for roughly half of them. The ten top clones hold about 8% of the sample.

The chain employs TRBV19 and TRBJ1-6; the D region possibly corresponds to TRBD1 (5 bases align). Input material: sorted CD4+, CD8+, or CD8+CD57+ T cells (not recorded which) from PBMCs. The source of this sequence is a human donor in good health, serving as a control. The DNA sequence is TGTGCCAGTAGTGACCAGGGTTTTTCACCCCTCCACTTT. The translation is CASSDQGFSPLHF.